The rows below give T cell receptor beta chains drawn from one sample of a study of cytomegalovirus exposure and HLA in healthy donors. Clones were sequenced by immunoSEQ multiplex PCR, and TCRdb holds only the in-frame ones, with some missing. In the table there are some 150,000 clones, more than 70% of which are singletons. The material sequenced was PBMCs. These receptor sequences come from a man aged 40-50 years in good health and CMV-seronegative. CDR3s include the opening cysteine and the closing phenylalanine or tryptophan. D genes are given only for firm matches. Some rows mark clone size as missing; the rest say once, few, many or name a class of expanded clone.

j_gene,d_gene,abundance,v_gene,CDR3nt,CDR3aa
TRBJ2-1,TRBD2,NA,TRBV6-1,TGTGCCAGCAGTGGGGGGGGTCGAGATGAGCAGTTCTTC,CASSGGGRDEQFF
TRBJ2-5,TRBD2,NA,TRBV2,TGTGCCAGCAGAGGGGCACCGGGACTAGCAGCTTCAGAGACCCAGTACTTC,CASRGAPGLAASETQYF
TRBJ2-1,TRBD2,NA,TRBV9,TGTGCCAGCAGCGTAGGCCTAGCGGGGTTAGATGAGCAGTTCTTC,CASSVGLAGLDEQFF
TRBJ1-3,NA,NA,TRBV7-9,TGTGCCAGCAGCCCCCCTCGTGGAGGCGGCGAAAACACCATATATTTT,CASSPPRGGGENTIYF
TRBJ1-5,NA,NA,TRBV5-1,TGCGCCAGCAGCTTGGAACATAATAGCAATCAGCCCCAGCATTTT,CASSLEHNSNQPQHF
TRBJ2-1,TRBD2,NA,TRBV29-1,TGCAGCGTTGTGCGGGGGGGCTGGGGGGGACAGTTCTTC,CSVVRGGWGGQFF
TRBJ2-1,TRBD1,NA,TRBV10-3,TGTGCCATCACCAATACTGACAGGGCTTACAATGAACAGTTCTTC,CAITNTDRAYNEQFF
TRBJ2-7,TRBD2,NA,TRBV2,TGTGCAAGCACCCCTACTAGCGGCGAGCAGTACTTC,CASTPTSGEQYF
TRBJ2-3,TRBD1,NA,TRBV18,TGTGCCAGCTCACCACAGTCGACAGGGAGCGATACGCAGTATTTT,CASSPQSTGSDTQYF
TRBJ2-7,TRBD1,NA,TRBV9,TGTGCCAGCAGCCCAACAGGGGGCCCAGGGTACGAGCAGTACTTC,CASSPTGGPGYEQYF
TRBJ1-5,TRBD1,NA,TRBV4-1,TGCGCCAGCAGCCAAGATGGACAGGGAGTCGGCAATCAGCCCCAGCATTTT,CASSQDGQGVGNQPQHF
TRBJ1-2,TRBD1,NA,TRBV4-1,TGCGCCAGCAGCCGGGATTTGACAGGGAAGCCTTATGGCTACACCTTC,CASSRDLTGKPYGYTF
TRBJ2-2,NA,many,TRBV10-3,TGTGCCATCAGTGTCGAGGGGGCGAACACCGGGGAGCTGTTTTTT,CAISVEGANTGELFF
TRBJ1-4,NA,NA,TRBV5-4,TGTGCCAGCAGCGCCGCCGGGTTTAATGAAAAACTGTTTTTT,CASSAAGFNEKLFF
TRBJ2-7,NA,NA,TRBV29-1,TGCAGCGTTGAAATGTCTAACAGAGACCCCTCTTACATGGGTTTCTACGAGCAGTACTTC,CSVEMSNRDPSYMGFYEQYF
TRBJ2-7,NA,NA,TRBV11-2,TGTGCCAGCAGCTCCCGGCAGACTCTTGCCCTCGAGCAGTACTTC,CASSSRQTLALEQYF
TRBJ2-3,NA,NA,TRBV10-3,TGTGCCATCAGTGAGTCGTCAGGGGATAAAGATACGCAGTATTTT,CAISESSGDKDTQYF
TRBJ2-7,TRBD1,NA,TRBV4-1,TGCGCCAGCAGCCGTACGCCCGGGACAGGGGAATTCGAGCAGTACTTC,CASSRTPGTGEFEQYF
TRBJ2-5,TRBD1,NA,TRBV28,TGTGCCAGCAGTCCCCACAACCTTTACAGGGGCGCCCAAGAGACCCAGTACTTC,CASSPHNLYRGAQETQYF
TRBJ2-2,TRBD1,few,TRBV6-6,TGTGCCAGCAGACGACAAGACAGGGGGATGACCGGGGAGCTGTTTTTT,CASRRQDRGMTGELFF
TRBJ2-5,NA,NA,TRBV5-1,TGCGCCAGCAGCGGGGGGGCCCAAGAGACCCAGTACTTC,CASSGGAQETQYF
TRBJ1-4,NA,NA,TRBV14,TGTGCCAGCAGCCCAGCCGGGTGGACAGTATACGAAAAACTGTTTTTT,CASSPAGWTVYEKLFF
TRBJ2-3,TRBD2,NA,TRBV19,TGTGCCAGTAGTCCCCGCGGTAGCGGGGGTCATACGCAGTATTTT,CASSPRGSGGHTQYF
TRBJ2-5,TRBD1,NA,TRBV28,TGTGCCAGCACTCCTTGGGGGGACAGGGCAGAGACCCAGTACTTC,CASTPWGDRAETQYF
TRBJ1-1,NA,NA,TRBV5-1,TGCGCCAGCAGTTCTCAGGTGAACACTGAAGCTTTCTTT,CASSSQVNTEAFF
TRBJ2-5,TRBD1,NA,TRBV2,TGTGCCAGCAGCGGAGGACAGGGGGCTGTGGAGACCCAGTACTTC,CASSGGQGAVETQYF
TRBJ2-3,TRBD1,NA,TRBV7-9,TGTGCCAGCAGCCAGGACAGGGGGCGCACAGATACGCAGTATTTT,CASSQDRGRTDTQYF
TRBJ2-2,TRBD1,NA,TRBV11-3,TGTGCCAGCAGCCCGGGACAGGGGGCGAGGAAGACCGGGGAGCTGTTTTTT,CASSPGQGARKTGELFF
TRBJ1-4,TRBD1,NA,TRBV5-1,TGCGCCAGCAGCTCCGGGACAGTCCATAATGAAAAACTGTTTTTT,CASSSGTVHNEKLFF
TRBJ1-1,NA,few,TRBV4-3,TGCGCCAGCAGCCCCTACCCGGACGGGACTACTAGAGCTTTCTTT,CASSPYPDGTTRAFF
TRBJ2-3,TRBD2,few,TRBV6-6,TGTGCCAGCAGTACGAAGCGGGGGGGCCGCACAGATACGCAGTATTTT,CASSTKRGGRTDTQYF
TRBJ1-2,TRBD1,NA,TRBV7-6,TGTGCCAGCAGCCAGGGACAGGGGTTGGGCTACCCCTTC,CASSQGQGLGYPF
TRBJ1-5,NA,NA,TRBV7-9,TGTGCCAGCAGCTCGGGGGGTCCTGGCAATCAGCCCCAGCATTTT,CASSSGGPGNQPQHF
TRBJ2-7,NA,NA,TRBV28,TGTGCCAGCAGGCAGTTTGTGGGCTTTACAGGGCAATACGAGCAGTACTTC,CASRQFVGFTGQYEQYF
TRBJ1-1,NA,NA,TRBV5-4,TGTGCCAGCAGCAGCGCCGGAGGGGCGACTTTAGCCGGAGCTTTCTTT,CASSSAGGATLAGAFF
TRBJ1-2,NA,NA,TRBV28,TGTGCCAGCAGTCCTCCCCCTATCCAGGGTGGCTACACCTTC,CASSPPPIQGGYTF
TRBJ2-6,NA,NA,TRBV7-9,TGTGCCAGCAGCTTAGTGGCTTCTGGGGCCAACGTCCTGACTTTC,CASSLVASGANVLTF
TRBJ1-5,NA,few,TRBV7-9,TGTGCCAGCAGCTCTGCAGGGTTGAGGCAGCCCCAGCATTTT,CASSSAGLRQPQHF
TRBJ2-2,NA,NA,TRBV7-3,TGTGCCAGCAGCTTTGATGCGGGCGGGGAGCTGTTTTTT,CASSFDAGGELFF
TRBJ2-1,TRBD2,NA,TRBV7-9,TGTGCCAGCAGCTTAGTAGCGGGGGGGCCGTATGAGCAGTTCTTC,CASSLVAGGPYEQFF
TRBJ1-1,TRBD1,NA,TRBV5-6,TGTGCCAGCAGCTTGGCCTTTAGGACAGGGCGTAGAATCTACACTGAAGCTTTCTTT,CASSLAFRTGRRIYTEAFF
TRBJ1-2,TRBD1,few,TRBV5-1,TGCGCCAGCAGGCCTTTCACAGGGGAGCACTATGGCTACACCTTC,CASRPFTGEHYGYTF
TRBJ1-1,NA,NA,TRBV10-3,TGTGCCATCAGTGTCACAGATAACACTGAAGCTTTCTTT,CAISVTDNTEAFF
TRBJ2-7,TRBD2,NA,TRBV28,TGTGCCAGCAGCCTAGCGGGGGCCCCTAGGGAGCAGTACTTC,CASSLAGAPREQYF